This paragraph reports one TCR beta chain. This entry belongs to a study of T cell changes during pregnancy in multiple sclerosis. The CDR3 runs 13 residues. From germline, CDR1 is SGHRS and CDR2 YFSETQ. The germline V and J ends were trimmed by 4 bases and 5 bases, with 10 bases remaining between them. Only in-frame clones appear in the TCRdb table, and some are missing; sequencing was by immunoSEQ multiplex PCR. The sample holds about 89,000 clones; just over 90% are singletons and the top ten take around 2.1%. The sequence was collected from a female donor in good health, enrolled as a control in a pregnancy study. Specimen: peripheral blood, collected after pregnancy. This chain uses TRBV5-1 with TRBJ1-5; D is undetermined. CDR3 protein: CASSTDGDQPQHF. DNA for the CDR3: TGCGCCAGCAGCACCGACGGAGATCAGCCCCAGCATTTT.